The T cell receptor beta chain under discussion was sequenced for a study of blood T cell repertoires in COVID-19. Whole-study context: The origin of the acute and convalescent COVID-19 samples was the United States, Italy and Spain. T cells, B-cell-depleted T cells, or PBMCs supplied cDNA or gDNA.

Living in 24 US areas, the participants were between roughly 18 and 90 years of age. Original analysis: Amplification of reference gene primers was used by the study to estimate nucleated cell counts. Libraries were prepared by immunoSEQ multiplex PCR; TCRdb keeps only in-frame clonotypes and omits some of them. V, J and clone size are those of that table, while D and trimming were read from the DNA. The sample includes some 350,000 clones, 85% to 90% of them seen just once. CDR3 length: 14 residues. Germline CDR1 reads MNHEY; CDR2 reads SVGAGI. V lost 3 bases, J lost 5 bases, and 11 bases lay in between.

The genes are TRBV6-5 and TRBJ1-5; D gene unclear. Sequenced sample: PBMCs or T cells enriched from blood (not recorded which). The sequence came from a man younger than 35 who had recovered from COVID-19. The CDR3 here is CASSYREGYQPQHF. The CDR3 coding sequence is TGTGCCAGCAGTTATAGGGAGGGCTATCAGCCCCAGCATTTT.